Listed below are T cell receptor beta chains from one sample, sequenced in a study of T cells expressing NK-cell markers. TCRdb re-analyzed the 5' RACE reads; it lists each CDR3 protein once, without DNA. The sample data list about 170,000 distinct CDR3 sequences. Sequenced sample: blood T cells: a sorted CD56 or NKG2C T cell subset, CD4+ or CD8+ T cells, or bulk PBMC T cells (not recorded which). Receptors were obtained from a man between 18 and 69 years old in good health. CDR3s include the opening cysteine and the closing phenylalanine or tryptophan. The order of the fields is J gene, V gene, CDR3 protein.

>TRBJ2-1|TRBV2
CASTWTSGSYNEQFF
>TRBJ1-5|TRBV10-2
CASSVTGVRQPQHF
>TRBJ2-2|TRBV29-1
CSVREIAGAPSPNTGELFF
>TRBJ1-6|TRBV5-1
CASSVMTGDNSPLHF
>TRBJ1-2|TRBV7-9
CASSPGPDYGYTF
>TRBJ2-1|TRBV7-9
CASSLALGLFYNEQFF
>TRBJ2-7|TRBV19
CASSIGGQGYEQYF
>TRBJ1-1|TRBV20-1
CSAEEGTEAFF
>TRBJ1-1|TRBV7-9
CASSAQLNTEAFF
>TRBJ2-1|TRBV24-1
CATSDDQGARYNEQFF
>TRBJ1-6|TRBV7-6
CASSFPYSPLHF
>TRBJ2-7|TRBV24-1
CATSESGQPYEQYF
>TRBJ2-3|TRBV20-1
CSAVAGGPGDTQYF
>TRBJ1-1|TRBV29-1
CSVAGQANTEAFF
>TRBJ2-7|TRBV14
CASSIYGTGSREQYF
>TRBJ2-5|TRBV7-9
CASSADWGEQETQYF
>TRBJ1-6|TRBV21-1
CASSKAQGTGRYNSPLHF
>TRBJ1-2|TRBV21-1
CASSKTQCYGYTF
>TRBJ2-2|TRBV7-8
CASSSTGTTNTGELFF
>TRBJ2-3|TRBV5-6
CASSPSGLDTDTQYF
>TRBJ2-1|TRBV24-1
CATSDPAVSFNGNEQFF
>TRBJ2-7|TRBV5-1
CASSALGVETSYEQYF
>TRBJ2-5|TRBV24-1
CATSAGSTSTGETQYF
>TRBJ2-5|TRBV12-3/TRBV12-4
CASTLSGGRETQYF